This is a list of T cell receptor beta chains from one sample in a study of T-cell reconstitution after alpha-beta-depleted transplantation in children. MiXCR, run by TCRdb on the PCR reads, gives a single entry per CDR3 protein. The table lists some 310,000 distinct CDR3 sequences, about a quarter of them singletons. Sequencing was performed on PBMCs, mostly from graft donor cells, taken 180 days after TCRalphabeta/CD19-depleted stem cell transplant. The receptor set was obtained from a male patient aged 10 to 17 who had a stem cell transplant for acute lymphoblastic leukemia, so the T cells may come from the graft donor. The conserved cysteine and the conserved F or W are not part of the CDR3 here. The size of a clone is reported for some rows only, either as once, few or many, or as a class for expanded clones.

NA	TRBV7-3	ASSGGVGGPGDTQY
NA	TRBV29-1	SVKSGQGYINYGYT
NA	TRBV2	ASSEALQRALAGEQY
NA	TRBV6-1	ASTPGRPYNSPLH
few	TRBV4-1	ASSQPLDGFSGSVHEQY
NA	TRBV7-9	ASSLTQNQETQY
NA	TRBV2	ASTRDGYNSPLH
NA	TRBV5-1	ASSSPTGKQY
few	TRBV7-9	ASSRPGAAYEQY
few	TRBV6-5	ASSYTGSHEQF
NA	TRBV20-1	SARGFFSTAGIYNEQF
few	TRBV7-9	ASSLVMVLYNEQF
NA	TRBV5-1	ASSPTFRQGSYEQY
NA	TRBV5-1	ASRTGLAGIQETQY
few	TRBV12-3/TRBV12-4	ASSSNYEQY
NA	TRBV12-3/TRBV12-4	ASRDRVNYGYT
NA	TRBV5-1	ASSLPLAGSYEQY
NA	TRBV6-5	ASSYSGNGLYEQY
NA	TRBV7-6	ASSYGPPETQY
few	TRBV12-3/TRBV12-4	ASSSNSPGRGETQY
once	TRBV12-3/TRBV12-4	ASSWGLAGEGSYNEQF
NA	TRBV4-1	ASRRQGDSYYEQY
NA	TRBV12-3/TRBV12-4	ASSWTGGFSGANVLT
few	TRBV7-2	ASSVRDPGTSTDTQY
few	TRBV20-1	RVSGGHYGYT
NA	TRBV7-2	ASSLTMGAPTPQF
NA	TRBV20-1	SARAPQGARYEQY
many	TRBV10-3	AISGSDRAGGYT
few	TRBV10-3	AISRTSGSGGEQY
many	TRBV29-1	SVDGRNYGYT
NA	TRBV4-3	ASSQDLTSGRTDTQY
NA	TRBV6-1	ASGDTPGGPGDIQY
NA	TRBV5-1	ASSHPLAGANYEQY
once	TRBV28	ASSWGSGQY
NA	TRBV18	ASSLGQGAAYEQY
few	TRBV5-1	ASSPQGRHTYEQY
NA	TRBV5-1	ASSSLAVSYNEQF
NA	TRBV18	ASSPPGGLAKNIQY
few	TRBV12-3/TRBV12-4	ASSFWHTEAF
NA	TRBV4-1	ASSQPTRDTKNIQY
NA	TRBV18	ASSPMVAGSDTQY
NA	TRBV5-5	ASSLGAVSYEQY
few	TRBV4-1	ASSQGPLDRGDNEQF
many	TRBV27	ASRRRLLSTDTQY
many	TRBV5-5	ASSPSGMWLENEQF
few	TRBV2	ASSAGRNYEQY
NA	TRBV12-3/TRBV12-4	ASGGLADEQF
NA	TRBV5-1	ASSTGANEKLF
NA	TRBV20-1	SAPPRSSSRTQY
NA	TRBV6-1	ASSPGHGSYEQY
NA	TRBV7-3	ASSRAQGYEQF
NA	TRBV12-3/TRBV12-4	ASTRPEGTDTQY
NA	TRBV25-1	AIPPGVVRTEAF
NA	TRBV6-6	ASSYSNIRELF
NA	TRBV29-1	SVVNYRGAIAYEQY